The rows below give T cell receptor beta chains drawn from one sample of a study of T cell responses to AZD1222 COVID-19 vaccine. TCRdb keeps only in-frame clones here, not all; method: immunoSEQ multiplex PCR. The sample consists of 30,000 to 40,000 clones, approximately 80% of them appearing once. The sample consisted of peripheral blood, taken 28 days after the second AZD1222 dose. These receptors came from an adult who received the AZD1222 COVID-19 vaccine. Both conserved end residues are part of each CDR3.

v_call	cdr3_length	j_call	cdr3_aa
TRBV5-1	18	TRBJ2-5	CASSLVRWDTGVQETQYF
TRBV2	15	TRBJ1-2	CASSGRSTDRYGYTF
TRBV7-2	14	TRBJ1-1	CASSLGQTNTEAFF
TRBV19	15	TRBJ1-2	CASSGGGQGAYGYTF
TRBV5-1	14	TRBJ1-2	CASNVMDSNYGYTF
TRBV11-2	14	TRBJ1-2	CASSLDRHTYGYTF
TRBV7-2	14	TRBJ1-4	CASSPHTTNEKLFF
TRBV5-1	14	TRBJ1-2	CASSLVPGERGYTF
TRBV6-5	14	TRBJ2-7	CASSPAGGSYEQYF
TRBV5-8	14	TRBJ2-2	CASSFILLGGELFF
TRBV9	15	TRBJ2-1	CASSAPSGSYNEQFF
TRBV10-3	16	TRBJ2-1	CAISGSGTGFDNEQFF
TRBV10-2	12	TRBJ2-1	CASSESYNEQFF
TRBV20-1	11	TRBJ2-7	CSASRTYEQYF
TRBV6-1	14	TRBJ1-2	CASSEGRTGYGYTF
TRBV2	14	TRBJ2-1	CASSPLVLANEQFF
TRBV9	14	TRBJ1-4	CASKKQGTNEKLFF
TRBV19	15	TRBJ1-5	CASTPGGWRNQPQHF
TRBV7-2	15	TRBJ2-7	CASSSQDGVSYEQYF
TRBV7-2	17	TRBJ2-3	CASSLESPSGVRDTQYF
TRBV6-5	13	TRBJ1-3	CASRGGAGNTIYF
TRBV9	15	TRBJ1-3	CASSRTGDSGNTIYF
TRBV23-1	15	TRBJ2-6	CASSQIHSGANVLTF
TRBV3-1/TRBV3-2	11	TRBJ1-1	CASKDAGEAFF
TRBV4-1	16	TRBJ2-2	CASSQSRLGVQGELFF
TRBV29-1	13	TRBJ2-5	CSVPGQNQETQYF
TRBV14	15	TRBJ2-2	CASSQEGPNTGELFF
TRBV2	13	TRBJ2-1	CASSEPFLPEQFF
TRBV7-2	14	TRBJ2-7	CASSLTPRSHEQYF
TRBV5-5	15	TRBJ1-2	CASSLEYTPNYGYTF
TRBV7-8	14	TRBJ1-6	CASSLTGLRSPLHF
TRBV12-5	14	TRBJ2-5	CASGQMTVQETQYF
TRBV6-5	14	TRBJ2-1	CASSYSGAYNEQFF
TRBV5-1	16	TRBJ1-1	CASSLAQSGRNTEAFF
TRBV5-6	15	TRBJ2-1	CASSLMTLREYEQFF